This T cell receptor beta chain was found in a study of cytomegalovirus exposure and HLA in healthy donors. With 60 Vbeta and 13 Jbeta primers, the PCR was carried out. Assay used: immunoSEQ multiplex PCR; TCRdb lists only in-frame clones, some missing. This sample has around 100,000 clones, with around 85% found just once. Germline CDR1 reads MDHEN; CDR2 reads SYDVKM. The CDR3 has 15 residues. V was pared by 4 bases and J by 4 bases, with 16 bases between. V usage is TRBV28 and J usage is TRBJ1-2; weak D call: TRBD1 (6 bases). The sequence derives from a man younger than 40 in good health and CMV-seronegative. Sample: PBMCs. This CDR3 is CASSSGQGGSYGYTF. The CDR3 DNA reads TGTGCCAGCAGTTCAGGACAAGGGGGATCCTATGGCTACACCTTC.